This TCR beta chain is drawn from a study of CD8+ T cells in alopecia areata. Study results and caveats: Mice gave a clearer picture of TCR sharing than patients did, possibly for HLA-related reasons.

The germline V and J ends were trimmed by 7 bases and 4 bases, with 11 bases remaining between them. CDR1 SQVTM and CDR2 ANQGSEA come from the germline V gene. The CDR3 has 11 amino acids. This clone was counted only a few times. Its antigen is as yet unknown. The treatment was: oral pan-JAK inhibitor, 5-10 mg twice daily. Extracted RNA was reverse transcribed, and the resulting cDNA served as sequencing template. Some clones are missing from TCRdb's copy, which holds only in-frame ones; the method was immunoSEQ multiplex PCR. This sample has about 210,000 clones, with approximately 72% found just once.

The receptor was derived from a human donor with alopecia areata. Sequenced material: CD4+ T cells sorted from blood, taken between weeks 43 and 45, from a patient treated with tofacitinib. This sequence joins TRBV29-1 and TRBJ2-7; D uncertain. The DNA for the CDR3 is TGCAGCGCTGAGGTCTCTTACGAGCAGTACTTC. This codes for CSAEVSYEQYF.